A selection of T cell receptor beta chains follows, all from one sample in a study of CD8+ T cells in alopecia areata. The method was immunoSEQ multiplex PCR; TCRdb's version includes in-frame clones alone and lacks a portion of them. The profile covers 150,000 to 200,000 clones, with roughly 60% appearing a single time and approximately 1% taken by the ten largest. Sequenced material: CD4+ T cells sorted from blood, taken at week 24, from a patient treated with tofacitinib. The receptors shown here come from a human donor with alopecia areata. The CDR3 runs from the conserved cysteine through the conserved F or W. Fields, in order: D gene, CDR3 length, V gene, clone size, J gene, CDR3 protein, CDR3 DNA. D genes are given only for firm matches. Size is stated for part of the rows, as once, few or many counts, or as a class when the clone is expanded.

TRBD1	16	TRBV5-1	-	TRBJ2-1	CASSLAGQGSYNEQFF	TGCGCCAGCAGCTTGGCGGGACAGGGTTCATACAATGAGCAGTTCTTC
-	15	TRBV19	-	TRBJ2-5	CASSRRHGIPETQYF	TGTGCCAGTAGCCGGCGACATGGGATCCCAGAGACCCAGTACTTC
-	11	TRBV29-1	few	TRBJ2-1	CSVESRGEQFF	TGCAGCGTTGAAAGTCGAGGTGAGCAGTTCTTC
-	14	TRBV7-2	few	TRBJ1-4	CASSRPSTNEKLFF	TGTGCCAGCAGCAGACCCTCAACTAATGAAAAACTGTTTTTT
TRBD1	16	TRBV29-1	few	TRBJ2-6	CSAAGGINSGANVLTF	TGCAGCGCGGCAGGGGGAATTAACTCTGGGGCCAACGTCCTGACTTTC
TRBD2	15	TRBV5-1	once	TRBJ2-1	CASSLTSVSYNEQFF	TGCGCCAGCAGCTTGACTAGCGTGAGCTACAATGAGCAGTTCTTC
-	13	TRBV27	few	TRBJ1-2	CASRPNRGGSVTF	TGTGCCAGCAGGCCGAACCGAGGGGGTTCTGTTACCTTC
TRBD1	15	TRBV9	-	TRBJ1-5	CASSVTGDSNQPQHF	TGTGCCAGCAGCGTGACAGGGGATAGCAATCAGCCCCAGCATTTT
TRBD1	15	TRBV6-5	-	TRBJ1-1	CASRTRDRGNTEAFF	TGTGCCAGCAGAACTCGGGACAGGGGGAACACTGAAGCTTTCTTT
-	17	TRBV5-4	-	TRBJ2-1	CASSLGGLGSSYNEQFF	TGTGCCAGCAGCTTGGGGGGCTTAGGGAGCTCCTACAATGAGCAGTTCTTC
TRBD2	16	TRBV7-6	-	TRBJ2-2	CASSSNSGGATGELFF	TGTGCCAGCAGCTCAAATAGCGGGGGGGCAACCGGGGAGCTGTTTTTT
-	15	TRBV6-5	-	TRBJ1-2	CASSYVLGGANGYTF	TGTGCCAGCAGTTACGTCCTGGGGGGGGCTAATGGCTACACCTTC
-	14	TRBV19	-	TRBJ2-7	CASKMDQSSYEQYF	TGTGCCAGTAAAATGGACCAGAGCTCCTACGAGCAGTACTTC
-	15	TRBV19	-	TRBJ1-2	CASSMSSGDSYGYTF	TGTGCCAGTAGTATGTCGTCAGGGGATAGCTATGGCTACACCTTC
TRBD1	14	TRBV10-2	-	TRBJ1-6	CASRTGVGISPLHF	TGCGCCAGCAGGACAGGGGTTGGAATCTCACCCCTCCACTTT
TRBD2	14	TRBV2	-	TRBJ2-3	CASSEGTSPDTQYF	TGTGCCAGCAGTGAAGGGACTAGCCCAGATACGCAGTATTTT
-	13	TRBV6-6	-	TRBJ1-4	CASSSHSEEKLFF	TGTGCCAGCAGTTCACACAGTGAGGAAAAACTGTTTTTT
-	14	TRBV29-1	-	TRBJ2-6	CSVEGFAGANVLTF	TGCAGCGTTGAAGGGTTCGCTGGGGCCAACGTCCTGACTTTC
-	17	TRBV25-1	-	TRBJ2-5	CASSDYFRLRDQETQYF	TGTGCCAGCAGTGATTATTTCAGGCTAAGGGACCAAGAGACCCAGTACTTC
-	12	TRBV29-1	-	TRBJ1-1	CSVGSRNTEAFF	TGCAGCGTTGGCAGCCGGAACACTGAAGCTTTCTTT
-	12	TRBV2	-	TRBJ2-5	CASSASRTTQYF	TGTGCCAGCAGTGCGTCCCGGACCACCCAGTACTTC
-	12	TRBV18	-	TRBJ2-3	CASSPGEYTQYF	TGTGCCAGCTCTCCCGGGGAGTATACGCAGTATTTT
-	14	TRBV13	-	TRBJ2-5	CASSGSGGQETQYF	TGTGCCAGCAGCGGGTCCGGGGGACAAGAGACCCAGTACTTC
-	17	TRBV10-1	few	TRBJ2-3	CASSGVGGTAMTDTQYF	TGCGCCAGCAGTGGGGTCGGGGGGACAGCGATGACAGATACGCAGTATTTT
TRBD2	16	TRBV9	-	TRBJ2-5	CASSPGTSGRQETQYF	TGTGCCAGCAGCCCCGGGACTAGCGGGAGACAAGAGACCCAGTACTTC
-	15	TRBV6-6	-	TRBJ1-1	CASSYRRGWYTEAFF	TGTGCCAGCAGTTACAGGCGGGGGTGGTACACTGAAGCTTTCTTT
-	16	TRBV5-6	-	TRBJ2-4	CASSLPLGADKNIQYF	TGTGCCAGCAGCTTGCCTCTGGGGGCGGACAAAAACATTCAGTACTTC
-	14	TRBV29-1	once	TRBJ2-7	CSVSHTTLSYEQYF	TGCAGCGTTAGTCATACAACGCTCTCCTACGAGCAGTACTTC
TRBD1	15	TRBV9	-	TRBJ2-2	CASSLDRVNTGELFF	TGTGCCAGCAGCCTGGACAGGGTGAACACCGGGGAGCTGTTTTTT
-	15	TRBV7-2	-	TRBJ1-5	CASSLGGGPNQPQHF	TGTGCCAGCAGCTTAGGAGGGGGGCCCAATCAGCCCCAGCATTTT
TRBD1	14	TRBV5-1	-	TRBJ2-7	CASSLEQGVGEQYF	TGCGCCAGCAGCTTGGAGCAGGGGGTGGGGGAGCAGTACTTC
-	15	TRBV4-3	-	TRBJ1-1	CASSQEGGMGTEAFF	TGCGCCAGCAGCCAAGAGGGAGGGATGGGTACTGAAGCTTTCTTT
TRBD1	17	TRBV5-1	-	TRBJ1-2	CASSTGTGGVSFYGYTF	TGCGCCAGCAGCACCGGGACAGGGGGCGTCTCTTTCTATGGCTACACCTTC
-	16	TRBV29-1	-	TRBJ2-1	CSVRTVERVVYNEQFF	TGCAGCGTCAGGACAGTGGAGAGGGTGGTCTACAATGAGCAGTTCTTC
-	13	TRBV6-4	-	TRBJ1-2	CASSSSRQGGYTF	TGTGCCAGCAGTTCCTCCCGACAAGGTGGCTACACCTTC
-	14	TRBV6-5	-	TRBJ2-3	CAISQSGPTDTQYF	TGTGCCATCAGTCAGTCCGGACCCACAGATACGCAGTATTTT
TRBD1	14	TRBV5-1	few	TRBJ2-5	CASSDNTGDETQYF	TGCGCCAGCAGCGACAACACAGGGGATGAGACCCAGTACTTC
-	13	TRBV15	few	TRBJ2-2	CATSRENTGELFF	TGTGCCACCAGCCGCGAGAACACCGGGGAGCTGTTTTTT
TRBD2	14	TRBV29-1	-	TRBJ2-1	CSASGTSVNNEQFF	TGCAGCGCCTCTGGGACTAGCGTTAACAATGAGCAGTTCTTC
-	15	TRBV7-8	-	TRBJ1-4	CASSGNRGPNEKLFF	TGTGCCAGCAGCGGCAACAGAGGACCTAATGAAAAACTGTTTTTT
TRBD1	12	TRBV29-1	-	TRBJ1-1	CSVNDGGTVEDF	TGCAGCGTCAACGACGGAGGGACAGTTGAGGACTTT
TRBD1	12	TRBV10-3	-	TRBJ1-1	CAVGQGGTEAFF	TGTGCCGTAGGACAGGGCGGGACTGAAGCTTTCTTT
-	11	TRBV30	-	TRBJ2-7	CALSGLYEQYF	TGTGCCCTTAGCGGCCTTTACGAGCAGTACTTC
TRBD2	14	TRBV30	-	TRBJ2-1	CAWSKAGGGNEQFF	TGTGCCTGGAGTAAAGCGGGCGGGGGTAATGAGCAGTTCTTC
-	14	TRBV25-1	few	TRBJ1-1	CASSESTSRTEAFF	TGTGCCAGCAGTGAATCCACGTCGAGGACTGAAGCTTTCTTT
-	13	TRBV30	once	TRBJ2-7	CAWSEIGGDEQYF	TGTGCCTGGAGTGAAATAGGTGGGGACGAGCAGTACTTC
-	11	TRBV6-5	-	TRBJ1-2	CASTQGGGWTF	TGTGCCAGCACCCAAGGTGGCGGGTGGACCTTC
-	15	TRBV29-1	few	TRBJ2-4	CSVEVSPGAKNIQYF	TGCAGCGTTGAAGTATCTCCGGGAGCCAAAAACATTCAGTACTTC
TRBD2	12	TRBV30	-	TRBJ2-7	CAWSRGAYEQYF	TGTGCCTGGAGCCGGGGGGCCTACGAGCAGTACTTC
-	15	TRBV7-3	-	TRBJ2-2	CASSPTRGDTGELFF	TGTGCCAGCAGCCCCACCAGGGGCGACACCGGGGAGCTGTTTTTT
-	13	TRBV7-2	-	TRBJ1-6	CASKENYNSPLHF	TGTGCCAGCAAGGAGAACTATAATTCACCCCTCCACTTT
-	15	TRBV5-1	few	TRBJ2-6	CASSFHTSGANVLTF	TGCGCCAGCAGCTTTCACACCTCTGGGGCCAACGTCCTGACTTTC
-	11	TRBV20-1	-	TRBJ1-4	CSARTGEKLFF	TGCAGTGCCCGTACAGGGGAAAAACTGTTTTTT
-	12	TRBV4-2	-	TRBJ2-3	CASSQGSDTQYF	TGTGCCAGCAGCCAAGGGTCAGATACGCAGTATTTT
-	15	TRBV27	once	TRBJ1-6	CASSLQTGISSPLHF	TGTGCCAGCAGTCTCCAAACAGGGATTAGTTCACCCCTCCACTTT
-	15	TRBV13	-	TRBJ2-2	CASSLTQGNTGELFF	TGTGCCAGCAGCTTAACACAGGGGAACACCGGGGAGCTGTTTTTT
-	16	TRBV5-1	few	TRBJ1-6	CASSLVISSYNSPLHF	TGCGCCAGCAGCTTGGTGATAAGCTCCTATAATTCACCCCTCCACTTT